These T cell receptor beta chains were read from a single sample in a study of shared clonotypes between healthy human individuals. Method: immunoSEQ multiplex PCR; TCRdb's copy keeps in-frame clones and lacks some. The profile shows roughly 410,000 clones, about 96% of them singletons. Sequencing was performed on memory CD8+ T cells sorted from blood. The receptors were gathered from a man aged 25 to 40 in good health. The CDR3 runs from the conserved cysteine through the conserved F or W. D genes are given only for firm matches. Size is stated for part of the rows, as once, few or many counts, or as a class when the clone is expanded.

CDR3	DNA	D	J	length	size	V
CASSLEQGPDTQYF	TGTGCCAGCAGTCTGGAACAGGGCCCAGATACGCAGTATTTT	NA	TRBJ2-3	14	once	TRBV28
CASSDRRGYYGYTF	TGTGCCAGCAGCGACCGACGGGGGTACTATGGCTACACCTTC	NA	TRBJ1-2	14	NA	TRBV9
CASSARETSKNIQYF	TGTGCCAGCAGTGCCCGGGAGACCTCGAAAAACATTCAGTACTTC	NA	TRBJ2-4	15	NA	TRBV6-1
CATSGPPSYEQYF	TGTGCCACCTCGGGACCCCCCTCCTACGAGCAGTACTTC	NA	TRBJ2-7	13	NA	TRBV10-3
CASSLKLAGGTDTQYF	TGTGCCAGCAGCTTGAAACTAGCGGGAGGCACAGATACGCAGTATTTT	TRBD2	TRBJ2-3	16	NA	TRBV5-4
CASSPLVTGELFF	TGTGCCAGCTCACCGCTTGTCACCGGGGAGCTGTTTTTT	NA	TRBJ2-2	13	NA	TRBV18
CASSLGLAGGTDTQYF	TGTGCCAGCAGCTTAGGGTTAGCGGGGGGCACAGATACGCAGTATTTT	TRBD2	TRBJ2-3	16	NA	TRBV11-2
CASLRDRGKSPLHF	TGTGCCAGCCTCCGCGACAGGGGCAAGTCACCCCTCCACTTT	TRBD1	TRBJ1-6	14	NA	TRBV2
CSVVLGHNEQFF	TGCAGCGTTGTTTTGGGGCACAATGAGCAGTTCTTC	NA	TRBJ2-1	12	NA	TRBV29-1
CASSSPGAGNQPQHF	TGTGCCAGCAGTTCCCCAGGGGCGGGAAATCAGCCCCAGCATTTT	NA	TRBJ1-5	15	once	TRBV28
CASSTLAVSYEQYF	TGTGCCAGCAGCACTCTAGCGGTGTCCTACGAGCAGTACTTC	TRBD2	TRBJ2-7	14	NA	TRBV14